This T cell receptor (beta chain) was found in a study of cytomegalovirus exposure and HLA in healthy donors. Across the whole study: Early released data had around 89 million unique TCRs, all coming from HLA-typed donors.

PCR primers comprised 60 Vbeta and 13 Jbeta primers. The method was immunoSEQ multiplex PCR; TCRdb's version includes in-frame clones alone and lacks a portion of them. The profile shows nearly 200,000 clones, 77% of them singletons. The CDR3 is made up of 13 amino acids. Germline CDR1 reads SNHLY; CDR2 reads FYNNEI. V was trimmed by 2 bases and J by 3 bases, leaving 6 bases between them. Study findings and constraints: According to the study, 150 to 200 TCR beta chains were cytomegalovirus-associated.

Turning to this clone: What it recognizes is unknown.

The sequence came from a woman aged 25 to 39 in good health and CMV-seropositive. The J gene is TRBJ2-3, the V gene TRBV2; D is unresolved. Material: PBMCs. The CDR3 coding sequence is TGTGCCAGCAGTGAATTGGAGACAGATACGCAGTATTTT. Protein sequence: CASSELETDTQYF.